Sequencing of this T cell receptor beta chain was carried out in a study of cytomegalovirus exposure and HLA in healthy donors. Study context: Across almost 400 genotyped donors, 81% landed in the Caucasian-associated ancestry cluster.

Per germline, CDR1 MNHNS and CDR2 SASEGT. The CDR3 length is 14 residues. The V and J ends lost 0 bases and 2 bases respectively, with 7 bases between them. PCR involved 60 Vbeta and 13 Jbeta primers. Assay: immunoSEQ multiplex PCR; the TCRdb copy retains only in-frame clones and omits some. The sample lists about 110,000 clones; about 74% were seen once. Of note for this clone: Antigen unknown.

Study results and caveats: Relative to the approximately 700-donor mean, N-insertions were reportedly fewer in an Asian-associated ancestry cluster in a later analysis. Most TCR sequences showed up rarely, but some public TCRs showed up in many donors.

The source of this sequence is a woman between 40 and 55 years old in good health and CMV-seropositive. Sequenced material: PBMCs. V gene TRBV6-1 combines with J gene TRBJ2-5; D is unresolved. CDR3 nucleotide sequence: TGTGCCAGCAGTGAAGCGGCGGAGCAAGAGACCCAGTACTTC. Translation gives CASSEAAEQETQYF.